The 3 T cell receptor beta chains reported below all come from one sample, sequenced in a study of PD-1 blockade in classical Hodgkin lymphoma (TCRdb year 2020). Libraries were made using the immunoSEQ multiplex PCR assay. TCRdb retrieved this table from immuneACCESS and kept in-frame rearrangements only. Not all clones are present; in checked studies, unresolved V genes account for under half, and no reason is known for the remainder. This sample gives some 12,000 clones in total; around 72% of them show up just once. The ten largest clones capture roughly 35% of the sample. In light of the paper, this sample's time point label describes: cycle 1 day 1 (C1D1), immediately before nivolumab initiation. Every trial patient had relapsed following autologous stem cell transplantation, and prior brentuximab vedotin exposure was what differed among cohorts A, B and C. The starting material was peripheral blood mononuclear cells (PBMCs), obtained at baseline. These receptor sequences come from a human donor with classical Hodgkin lymphoma.

The chain combines TRBV7-9 with TRBJ1-2; 9 nucleotides align to TRBD1. With 5 bases clipped from V and 1 base from J, the junction kept 11 bases outside the gene matches. Per germline, CDR1 SEHNR and CDR2 FQNEAQ (reference sequence). The CDR3 is 17 amino acids. CDR3 nucleotide sequence: TGTGCCAGCAGCCCCGACGCCGGGACAGGGAGTAACTATGGCTACACCTTC. This translates into CASSPDAGTGSNYGYTF.

The chain has TRBV19 and TRBJ2-1, with unresolved D. CDR1 is LNHDA, CDR2 SQIVND, per germline (reference sequence). This CDR3 has 15 residues. V lost 1 base and J 0 bases, leaving 7 bases between the germline ends. The DNA of the CDR3 is TGTGCCAGTAGTATAGGCACCCACTCCTACAATGAGCAGTTCTTC. Translating gives CASSIGTHSYNEQFF.

This chain connects TRBV5-6 to TRBJ2-5; TRBD1 agrees at 8 bases. Germline V gene data show CDR1 as SGHDT and CDR2 as YYEEEE. The CDR3 covers 16 residues. V lost 0 bases and J lost 5; bases outside the gene matches: 9. This CDR3 reads CASSLGPGQEGETQYF. The CDR3 DNA follows: TGTGCCAGCAGCTTGGGCCCGGGACAGGAGGGGGAGACCCAGTACTTC.